Listed here is a single T cell receptor (beta chain). Its target is unknown. V was shortened by 5 bases and J by 8 bases, with 13 bases between the two germline ends. Looked up from germline, CDR1 is SGHAT and CDR2 is FQNNGV. This CDR3 has 13 amino acids. The sample comes from a study of cytomegalovirus exposure and HLA in healthy donors. Overall study findings and caveats: Later analysis suggested links between common viral pathogens and several top significant clusters. In a later analysis, a missense DCLRE1C variant was linked to TCR beta V- and J-gene trimming.

Both 60 Vbeta primers and 13 Jbeta primers went into the PCR. The assay was immunoSEQ multiplex PCR, and TCRdb's table has in-frame clones only and misses some. The table lists fewer than 100,000 clones, around 80% of them singletons. This rearrangement joins TRBV11-2 to TRBJ2-1; TRBD2 is a possible D gene (6 bases). This receptor was identified in a woman aged 60-75 years in good health and CMV-seronegative. The sample comprised PBMCs. CDR3 in amino acids: CASSPNGGDEQFF. CDR3 coding DNA: TGTGCCAGCAGCCCCAACGGCGGGGATGAGCAGTTCTTC. The variable domain in full, with the rest retrieved from reference TRBV11-2 and TRBJ2-1, is EAGVAQSPRYKIIEKRQSVAFWCNPISGHATLYWYQQILGQGPKLLIQFQNNGVVDDSQLPKDRFSAERLKGVDSTLKIQPAKLEDSAVYLCASSPNGGDEQFFGPGTRLTVL.